Following are 29 T cell receptor beta chains from one sample sequenced in a study of cytomegalovirus exposure and HLA in healthy donors. The PCR made use of 60 Vbeta and 13 Jbeta primers. TCRdb keeps only in-frame clones here, not all; method: immunoSEQ multiplex PCR. The sample has about 140,000 clones, roughly 76% seen once. The sample consisted of PBMCs. The receptors derive from a female donor in good health and CMV-seronegative.

The V gene is TRBV19, the J gene TRBJ1-5, with TRBD1 as a possible D gene (6 bases). The CDR3 runs to 14 residues. Germline V gives CDR1 LNHDA, CDR2 SQIVND (reference sequence). V lost 6 bases to trimming and J lost 1 base, with 10 bases between them. CDR3 coding DNA: TGTGCCAGTAGGCCAGACAGGAGCAATCAGCCCCAGCATTTT. Protein sequence: CASRPDRSNQPQHF.

The chain recombines TRBV5-1 with TRBJ2-1, with TRBD1 identical over 7 bases. This CDR3 spans 13 amino acids. Germline CDR1 is SGHRS and CDR2 is YFSETQ. V trimming: 0 bases; J trimming: 7 bases; junction bases outside the gene matches: 1. CDR3 region: CASSLDRGNEQFF. In DNA, the CDR3 is TGCGCCAGCAGCTTGGACAGGGGAAATGAGCAGTTCTTC.

The chain carries TRBV27 and TRBJ1-5; D unresolved. CDR1 and CDR2 from the germline V gene are MNHEY and SMNVEV (reference sequence). The V end was cut by 4 bases, the J end by 1 base, with 11 bases between. CDR3 size: 15 residues. The DNA for the CDR3 is TGTGCCAGCAGTTACAGTTCCGCGAGCAATCAGCCCCAGCATTTT. Amino acid sequence: CASSYSSASNQPQHF.

The chain employs TRBV28 and TRBJ2-7; 7 bases agree with TRBD1. Looked up from germline, CDR1 is MDHEN and CDR2 is SYDVKM. The CDR3 is 14 amino acids. Losses at the gene ends were 9 bases for V and 6 bases for J; bases not matched to a gene: 14. CDR3 in DNA: TGTGCCAGTACTAAAGCGACAGGGTTTCGCGAGCAGTACTTC. This encodes CASTKATGFREQYF.

This chain connects TRBV7-3 to TRBJ2-3, with a possible D match to TRBD2 (6 bases). CDR1 and CDR2 from the germline V gene are SGHTA and FQGTGA. Trimming cost V 6 bases and J 1 base, with 11 bases left between them. This CDR3 is built from 14 residues. Here the CDR3 reads CASSPPGGTDTQYF. CDR3 in DNA: TGTGCCAGCAGTCCCCCGGGAGGCACAGATACGCAGTATTTT.

This clone was counted only a few times. The V call is TRBV5-1, the J call TRBJ1-1, with D possibly TRBD1 on 5 matching bases. Germline assignment: CDR1 SGHRS and CDR2 YFSETQ. The CDR3 has 14 amino acids. The V and J ends lost 4 bases and 4 bases respectively, with 14 bases between them. In DNA, the CDR3 is TGCGCCAGCAGCGGCTCCATAGACAGCACTGAAGCTTTCTTT. Protein product: CASSGSIDSTEAFF.

Concerning this clone itself: The junction does not match germline at one end; this may be a read error. The CDR3 spells CASSPRPRVGEQYF. In DNA, the CDR3 is TGTGCTAGCAGCCCCCGTCCGAGGGTTGGGGAGCAGTACTTC. The V gene is TRBV7-7, the J gene TRBJ2-7; maybe TRBD2 (5 bases). Germline loops: CDR1 SSHAT, CDR2 FNYEAQ (reference sequence). This CDR3 spans 14 amino acids.

In its sample, this clone ranks as medium-sized. The V and J genes are TRBV2 and TRBJ2-1, with D uncertain. V shed 4 bases and J shed 10 bases, with 14 bases lying between them. Germline V gene data show CDR1 as SNHLY and CDR2 as FYNNEI. The CDR3 has 13 residues. The CDR3 bases are TGTGCCAGCAGTGCCGATTCTGGCAGAGAGCAGTTCTTC. Protein product: CASSADSGREQFF.

In this sample, this clone turned up a few times. The chain recombines TRBV7-2 with TRBJ1-2, with TRBD1 matching over 9 bases. Trimming cost V 6 bases and J 7 bases; bases outside gene matches: 6. CDR3 length: 13 residues. Germline CDR1 is SGHTA and CDR2 is FQGNSA. CDR3 residues: CASSPTGGFGYTF. The CDR3, as DNA: TGTGCCAGCAGTCCAACAGGGGGCTTTGGCTACACCTTC.

This chain links TRBV4-1 with TRBJ1-2; D might be TRBD1 (5 bases). The V end lost 0 bases, the J end lost 5 bases, and 13 bases lay between the germline ends. Germline CDR1 reads MGHRA; CDR2 reads YSYEKL. The CDR3 is 15 amino acids. In nucleotides, the CDR3 is TGCGCCAGCAGCCAAGACTTTGGGGCCGCTTATGGCTACACCTTC. As protein: CASSQDFGAAYGYTF.

This rearrangement joins TRBV14 to TRBJ1-1; the match to TRBD1 covers 8 bases. V was pared by 5 bases and J by 4 bases, with 9 bases of the junction left unmatched. Germline V gene sequence: CDR1 SGHDN, CDR2 FVKESK. The CDR3 sequence is 15 residues long. CDR3 nucleotide sequence: TGTGCCAGCAGCGTATCAGGGGGCGCGAGCACTGAAGCTTTCTTT. Translating it yields CASSVSGGASTEAFF.

V gene TRBV9 combines with J gene TRBJ1-2, with 7 bases matching TRBD1. With 4 bases clipped from V and 7 bases from J, the junction kept 4 bases outside the gene matches. CDR3 size: 12 residues. Germline CDR1 and CDR2: SGDLS and YYNGEE. The CDR3 spells CASSLGTAGYTF. The CDR3 region has the DNA TGTGCCAGCAGCTTAGGGACAGCTGGCTACACCTTC.

This clone appeared a single time. V and J are TRBV10-3 and TRBJ2-5; 8 positions match TRBD1. Gene TRBJ2-7 matches the end of the DNA better, so the J call may be wrong. The CDR3 covers 15 residues. Germline V gene lookup returns CDR1 ENHRY and CDR2 SYGVKD. The CDR3 bases are TGTGCCATCAGTGAGTCGCCGGACAGGGTTATCGAGCAGTACTTC. Its translation: CAISESPDRVIEQYF.

V is TRBV11-2 and J is TRBJ1-1; TRBD1 matches 7 bases. After removal of 3 bases from V and 3 bases from J, the junction contained 7 bases not matched to a gene. Per germline, CDR1 SGHAT and CDR2 FQNNGV. The CDR3 sequence is 15 residues long. CDR3 residues: CASSFIQGQHTEAFF. The DNA for the CDR3 is TGTGCCAGCAGCTTCATACAGGGGCAACACACTGAAGCTTTCTTT.

The chain uses TRBV29-1 and TRBJ2-1; a possible D gene is TRBD1 (6 bases). Looked up from germline, CDR1 is SQVTM and CDR2 is ANQGSEA. CDR3 length: 17 residues. V dropped 6 bases and J dropped 4 bases, with 25 bases sitting between them. This chain's CDR3 is CSVRSQRAGVRYNEQFF. The CDR3 DNA sequence: TGCAGCGTCCGGAGTCAGCGTGCAGGGGTGAGGTACAATGAGCAGTTCTTC.

The chain combines TRBV28 with TRBJ2-7, with D possibly being TRBD1 (6 bases). From germline, CDR1 is MDHEN and CDR2 SYDVKM. V lost 2 bases to trimming and J lost 6 bases, with 17 bases between them. The CDR3 contains 15 residues. This chain's CDR3 is CASSLQGQGSVEQYF. DNA for the CDR3: TGTGCCAGCAGTTTACAAGGGCAGGGGTCGGTCGAGCAGTACTTC.

The chain couples TRBV11-2 to TRBJ2-7; no clear D gene. CDR1 and CDR2 (germline): SGHAT, FQNNGV. This CDR3 has 14 amino acids. V was trimmed by 0 bases and J by 3 bases, leaving 9 bases between them. The chain's CDR3 is CASSLDFANYEQYF. The CDR3, as DNA: TGTGCCAGCAGCTTAGATTTCGCTAACTACGAGCAGTACTTC. Full variable domain (missing parts from reference TRBV11-2 and TRBJ2-7): EAGVAQSPRYKIIEKRQSVAFWCNPISGHATLYWYQQILGQGPKLLIQFQNNGVVDDSQLPKDRFSAERLKGVDSTLKIQPAKLEDSAVYLCASSLDFANYEQYFGPGTRLTVT.

The chain has TRBV7-2 and TRBJ1-2, with no clear D. Trimming took off 3 bases at V and 2 bases at J, with 10 bases between the two ends. The CDR3 runs 14 residues. Looked up from germline, CDR1 is SGHTA and CDR2 is FQGNSA. The CDR3 is CASSFITENYGYTF. CDR3 sequence (DNA): TGTGCCAGCAGCTTTATAACAGAGAACTATGGCTACACCTTC.

The rearrangement uses TRBV7-6 and TRBJ2-3; TRBD1 matches at 8 bases. The trim removed 0 bases at V and 0 bases at J, leaving 14 bases unmatched. CDR1 and CDR2 from the germline V gene are SGHVS and FNYEAQ. The CDR3 is 20 amino acids. The CDR3 nucleotides are TGTGCCAGCAGCTTAGCGCAGGGGGCAATCCGAAAGGATAGCACAGATACGCAGTATTTT. This gives the protein CASSLAQGAIRKDSTDTQYF.

The CDR3 spells CASSLGRGGYTF. In nucleotides, the CDR3 is TGTGCCAGCAGCTTAGGGAGAGGTGGCTACACCTTC. The chain carries TRBV11-3 and TRBJ1-2; D gene uncertain. Looked up from germline, CDR1 is SGHNT and CDR2 is YENEEA. The V end lost 1 base, the J end lost 7 bases, and 7 bases lay between the germline ends. The CDR3 length is 12 residues.

The rearrangement joins TRBV5-5 to TRBJ1-2; 8 bases fit TRBD1. Losses at the gene ends were 6 bases for V and 4 bases for J; bases not matched to a gene: 14. Looked up from germline, CDR1 is SGHKS and CDR2 is YYEKEE (reference sequence). The CDR3 is 16 amino acids. CDR3 amino acids: CASTRLPGQATYGYTF. The CDR3 DNA reads as TGTGCCAGCACCCGGCTGCCGGGACAGGCGACCTATGGCTACACCTTC.

The chain carries TRBV4-1 and TRBJ2-5, with D possibly being TRBD2 (7 bases). Germline-derived CDR1 and CDR2 are MGHRA and YSYEKL. This CDR3 has 16 amino acids. Trimming took off 0 bases at V and 5 bases at J, with 16 bases between the two ends. The CDR3 spells CASSQDGGGSSETQYF. In DNA form, the CDR3 reads TGCGCCAGCAGCCAAGATGGGGGCGGGAGCTCGGAGACCCAGTACTTC.

The chain couples TRBV29-1 to TRBJ2-7; TRBD2 might be the D (5 bases). Looked up from germline, CDR1 is SQVTM and CDR2 is ANQGSEA. V lost 7 bases to trimming and J lost 6 bases, with 13 bases between them. The CDR3 contains 11 residues. The CDR3 sequence is CSGRNEGEQYF. CDR3 nucleotide sequence: TGCAGCGGACGGAACGAGGGCGAGCAGTACTTC.

The chain recombines TRBV5-6 with TRBJ2-1, with 13 bases matching TRBD2. After removal of 9 bases from V and 6 bases from J, the junction contained 9 bases not matched to a gene. This CDR3 spans 15 amino acids. Germline V gives CDR1 SGHDT, CDR2 YYEEEE. CDR3 DNA: TGTGCCACCTCTTACGGGACTAGCGGGATCAATGAGCAGTTCTTC. Protein sequence: CATSYGTSGINEQFF.

V is TRBV19 and J is TRBJ1-2; the match to TRBD1 covers 8 bases. The CDR3 length is 12 residues. CDR1 LNHDA and CDR2 SQIVND come from the germline V gene (reference sequence). V lost 10 bases and J lost 3; bases outside the gene matches: 4. CDR3 amino acids: CATKDRDYGYTF. The CDR3 bases are TGTGCCACCAAGGACAGGGACTATGGCTACACCTTC.

This clone was detected only once. This chain links TRBV6-6 with TRBJ2-5; tentative D call: TRBD1 (5 bases). Trimming removed 2 bases from V and 4 bases from J, with 8 bases in between. Germline V gene sequence: CDR1 MNHNY, CDR2 SVGAGI (reference sequence). The CDR3 extends over 13 amino acids. CDR3 in DNA: TGTGCCAGCAGTTACAGGGGCGGAGAGACCCAGTACTTC. It codes for CASSYRGGETQYF.

This chain links TRBV4-1 with TRBJ1-1; D may be TRBD1 (6 bases). CDR1 and CDR2 (germline): MGHRA, YSYEKL. V shed 6 bases and J shed 0 bases, with 11 bases lying between them. The CDR3 contains 14 residues. CDR3 residues: CASRNRALNTEAFF. DNA for the CDR3: TGCGCCAGCAGGAACAGGGCCTTGAACACTGAAGCTTTCTTT.

Here the CDR3 DNA reads TGCGCCAGCAGTGAGTCGATGGGGCCTTCCTACAATGAGCAGTTCTTC. Amino acids: CASSESMGPSYNEQFF. This chain links TRBV10-1 with TRBJ2-1; TRBD1 is a possible D gene (5 bases). CDR3 length equals 16 residues. V lost 0 bases, J lost 1 base, and 10 bases lay in between. Germline values: CDR1 WNHNN, CDR2 SYGVQD (reference sequence).

CDR3 DNA sequence: TGCAGCGTTGAAGTCCCGGACAGGGGCGATGGCTACACCTTC. Protein product: CSVEVPDRGDGYTF. The V gene is TRBV29-1, the J gene TRBJ1-2; TRBD1 agrees at 9 bases. The CDR3 runs 14 residues. The germline V gene encodes CDR1 SQVTM and CDR2 ANQGSEA. V dropped 1 base and J dropped 6; count of bases not matched to a gene: 6.